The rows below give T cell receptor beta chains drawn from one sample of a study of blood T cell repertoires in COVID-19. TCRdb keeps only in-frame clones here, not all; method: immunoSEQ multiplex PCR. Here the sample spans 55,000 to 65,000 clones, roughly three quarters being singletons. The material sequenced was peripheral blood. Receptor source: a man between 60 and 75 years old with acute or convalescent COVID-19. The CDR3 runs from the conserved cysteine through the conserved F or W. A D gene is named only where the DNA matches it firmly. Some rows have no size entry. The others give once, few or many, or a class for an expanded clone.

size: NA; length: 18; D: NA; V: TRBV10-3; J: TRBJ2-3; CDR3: CASLRALSDVLPGDTQYF; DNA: TGTGCCAGCCTCCGGGCCCTAAGTGACGTTTTACCGGGGGATACGCAGTATTTT
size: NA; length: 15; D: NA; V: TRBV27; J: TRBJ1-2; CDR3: CASSGRDSGPYGYTF; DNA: TGTGCCAGCAGCGGACGGGACTCGGGGCCGTATGGCTACACCTTC
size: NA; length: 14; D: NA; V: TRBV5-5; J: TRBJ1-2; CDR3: CASSHEQEQGGYTF; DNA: TGTGCCAGCAGCCACGAACAGGAGCAGGGTGGCTACACCTTC
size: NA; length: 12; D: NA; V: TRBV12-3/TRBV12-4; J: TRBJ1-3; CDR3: CASSQIRNTIYF; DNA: TGTGCCAGCAGCCAGATTAGAAACACCATATATTTT
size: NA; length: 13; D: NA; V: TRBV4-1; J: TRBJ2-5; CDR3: CASSQDLEETQYF; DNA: TGCGCCAGCAGCCAAGATTTAGAAGAGACCCAGTACTTC
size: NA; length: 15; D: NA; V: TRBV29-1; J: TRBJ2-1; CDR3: CSVRQDKRPYNEQFF; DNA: TGCAGCGTAAGACAGGACAAACGACCCTACAATGAGCAGTTCTTC
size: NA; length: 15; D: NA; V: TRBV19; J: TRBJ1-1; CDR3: CASKGGVTGNTEAFF; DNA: TGTGCCAGTAAGGGAGGGGTAACCGGGAACACTGAAGCTTTCTTT
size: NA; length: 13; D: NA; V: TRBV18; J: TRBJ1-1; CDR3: CASLEGLDTEAFF; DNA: TGTGCCAGCCTGGAGGGGTTGGACACTGAAGCTTTCTTT
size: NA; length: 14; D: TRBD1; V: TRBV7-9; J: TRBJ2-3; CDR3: CASSLSPGGMEQYF; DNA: TGTGCCAGCAGCTTATCACCAGGGGGCATGGAGCAGTATTTT
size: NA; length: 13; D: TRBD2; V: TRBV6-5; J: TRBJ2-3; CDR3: CASRGLATDTQYF; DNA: TGTGCCAGCAGGGGACTAGCCACAGATACGCAGTATTTT
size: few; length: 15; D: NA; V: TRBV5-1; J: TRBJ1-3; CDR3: CASSPGEAIGNTIYF; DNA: TGCGCCAGCAGCCCCGGGGAGGCGATCGGAAACACCATATATTTT
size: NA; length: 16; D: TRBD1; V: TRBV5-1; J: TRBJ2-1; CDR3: CASTLAGTGGPNEQFF; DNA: TGCGCCAGCACCCTCGCCGGGACAGGGGGTCCCAATGAGCAGTTCTTC
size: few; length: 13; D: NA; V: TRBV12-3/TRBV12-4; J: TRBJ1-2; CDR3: CASARGLESGYTF; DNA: TGTGCCAGCGCGCGCGGGTTAGAGAGTGGCTACACCTTC
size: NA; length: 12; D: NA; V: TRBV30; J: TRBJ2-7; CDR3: CAWSSGSDEQYF; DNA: TGTGCCTGGAGTTCCGGGTCCGACGAGCAGTACTTC
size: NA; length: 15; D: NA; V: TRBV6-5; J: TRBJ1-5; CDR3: CASKLLTGGNQPQHF; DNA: TGTGCCAGCAAGCTGCTTACGGGGGGCAATCAGCCCCAGCATTTT
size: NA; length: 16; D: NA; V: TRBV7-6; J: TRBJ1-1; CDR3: CASSLVGNRGSTEAFF; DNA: TGTGCCAGCAGCTTAGTGGGTAATCGGGGGTCCACTGAAGCTTTCTTT
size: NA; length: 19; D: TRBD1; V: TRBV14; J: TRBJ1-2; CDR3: CASSRLGTGGRRDGYGYTF; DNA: TGTGCCAGCAGCCGGTTGGGGACAGGGGGTAGAAGAGATGGGTATGGCTACACCTTC
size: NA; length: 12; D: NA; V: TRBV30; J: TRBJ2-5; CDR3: CAWGRGLQTQYF; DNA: TGTGCCTGGGGCAGGGGATTACAGACCCAGTACTTC
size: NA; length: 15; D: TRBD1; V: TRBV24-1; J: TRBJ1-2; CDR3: CATSDLGQGINGYTF; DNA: TGTGCCACCAGTGACTTAGGACAGGGTATAAATGGCTACACCTTC
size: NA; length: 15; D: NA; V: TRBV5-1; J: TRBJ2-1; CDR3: CASSLGAGSGNEQFF; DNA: TGCGCCAGCAGCTTGGGGGCAGGGTCGGGCAATGAGCAGTTCTTC
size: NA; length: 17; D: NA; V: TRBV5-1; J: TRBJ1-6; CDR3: CASSVNPPGSDNSPLHF; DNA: TGCGCCAGCAGCGTGAACCCCCCGGGGTCGGATAATTCACCCCTCCACTTT
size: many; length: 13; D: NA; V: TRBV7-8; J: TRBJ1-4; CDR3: CATCRSRGEKLFF; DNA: TGTGCCACTTGCAGGAGCAGGGGCGAAAAACTGTTTTTT
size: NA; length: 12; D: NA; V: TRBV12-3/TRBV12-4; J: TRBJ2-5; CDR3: CASKMGARAQYF; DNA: TGTGCCAGCAAAATGGGTGCGAGGGCCCAGTACTTC
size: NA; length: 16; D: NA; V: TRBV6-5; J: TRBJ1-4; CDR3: CASSSRGTDRNEKLFF; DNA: TGTGCCAGCAGTTCCCGCGGGACCGATAGAAATGAAAAACTGTTTTTT
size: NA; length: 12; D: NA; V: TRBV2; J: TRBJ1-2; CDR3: CASSELSYGYTF; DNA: TGTGCCAGCAGTGAATTGAGCTATGGCTACACCTTC
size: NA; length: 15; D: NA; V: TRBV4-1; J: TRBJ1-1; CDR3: CASSQDTGINTEAFF; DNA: TGCGCCAGCAGCCAAGATACAGGGATTAACACTGAAGCTTTCTTT
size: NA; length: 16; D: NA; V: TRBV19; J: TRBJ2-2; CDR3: CASSSPPGTFAGELFF; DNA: TGTGCCAGTAGCTCTCCACCAGGTACTTTCGCCGGGGAGCTGTTTTTT
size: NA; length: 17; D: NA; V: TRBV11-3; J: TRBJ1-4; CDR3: CASSLSSGETVGEKLFF; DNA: TGTGCCAGCAGCTTATCTTCCGGGGAGACGGTGGGGGAAAAACTGTTTTTT
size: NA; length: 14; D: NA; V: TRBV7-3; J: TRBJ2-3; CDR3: CASRRDISTDTQYF; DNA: TGTGCCAGCAGAAGGGACATTAGCACAGATACGCAGTATTTT
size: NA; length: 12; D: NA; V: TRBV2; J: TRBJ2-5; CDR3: CASRQVEETQYF; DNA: TGTGCCAGCAGGCAGGTAGAAGAGACCCAGTACTTC
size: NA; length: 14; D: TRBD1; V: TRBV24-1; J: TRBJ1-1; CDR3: CATSDSQGFTEAFF; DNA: TGTGCCACCAGTGACTCACAGGGGTTCACTGAAGCTTTCTTT
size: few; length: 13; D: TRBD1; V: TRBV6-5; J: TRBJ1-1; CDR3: CASSVQGDTEAFF; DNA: TGTGCCAGCTCCGTTCAGGGGGACACTGAAGCTTTCTTT
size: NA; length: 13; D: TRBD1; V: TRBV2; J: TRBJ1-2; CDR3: CASRGTGDYGYTF; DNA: TGTGCCAGCAGGGGGACAGGGGACTATGGCTACACCTTC
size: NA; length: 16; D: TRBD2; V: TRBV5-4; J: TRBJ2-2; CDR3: CASSFGGGAVTGELFF; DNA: TGTGCCAGCAGCTTTGGCGGGGGGGCGGTCACCGGGGAGCTGTTTTTT
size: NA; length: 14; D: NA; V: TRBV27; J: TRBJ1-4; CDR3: CASSLSDGVEKLFF; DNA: TGTGCCAGCAGTTTATCGGACGGGGTAGAAAAACTGTTTTTT
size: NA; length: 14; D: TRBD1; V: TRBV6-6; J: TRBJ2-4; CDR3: CASTTRDRANIQYF; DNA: TGTGCCAGCACTACCCGGGACAGAGCAAACATTCAGTACTTC
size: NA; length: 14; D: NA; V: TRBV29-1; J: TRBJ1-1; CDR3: CSVAGRAGFTEAFF; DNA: TGCAGCGTTGCGGGCAGGGCCGGGTTCACTGAAGCTTTCTTT
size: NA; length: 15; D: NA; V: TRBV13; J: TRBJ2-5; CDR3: CASSSLGGPGGAQYF; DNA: TGTGCCAGCAGCTCACTCGGGGGGCCCGGCGGGGCCCAGTACTTC
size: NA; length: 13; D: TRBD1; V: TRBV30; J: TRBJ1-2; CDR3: CAWTRDRMYGYTF; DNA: TGTGCCTGGACCAGGGACAGAATGTATGGCTACACCTTC
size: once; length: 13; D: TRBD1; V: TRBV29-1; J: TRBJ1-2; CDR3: CSVDRATTYGYTF; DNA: TGCAGTGTTGACAGGGCCACTACCTATGGCTACACCTTC
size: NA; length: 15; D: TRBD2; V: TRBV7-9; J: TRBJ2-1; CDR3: CASSLSGERLNEQFF; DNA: TGTGCCAGCAGCCTTAGCGGGGAACGGCTCAATGAGCAGTTCTTC